The 14 T cell receptor beta chains below come from one sample, sequenced in a study of response to subunit inactivated influenza vaccine. TCRdb analysed the RT-PCR reads with MiXCR anew, one entry per CDR3 protein. The sample yields a few hundred thousand distinct CDR3 sequences, approximately 14% seen once. The sequencing used PBMCs from blood, collected 12 days after vaccination. The receptors originated from a man between 45 and 60 years old who received an inactivated influenza vaccine.

This clonotype was seen repeatedly, ten times or more. The rearrangement joins TRBV7-2 to TRBJ2-1, with 9 bases that match TRBD2. The germline V gene has CDR1 SGHTA and CDR2 FQGNSA. The CDR3 sequence is 16 residues long. V lost 2 bases to trimming and J lost 5 bases; unmatched junction nucleotides: 7. The CDR3 spells CASSLMGLAGNNEQFF. The CDR3 nucleotides read TGTGCCAGCAGCTTAATGGGGCTAGCGGGAAACAATGAGCAGTTCTTC.

V and J are TRBV5-1 and TRBJ1-2; 7 bases are shared with TRBD1. J lost 0 bases, V lost 3 bases, and 8 bases had no gene match. In germline, CDR1 is SGHRS, CDR2 YFSETQ. This CDR3 is built from 16 residues. The CDR3 DNA follows: TGCGCCAGCAGCTACTCCCCGACAGGGTCTAACTATGGCTACACCTTC. It encodes CASSYSPTGSNYGYTF.

V and J are TRBV7-6 and TRBJ2-3; D is unresolved. The V end lost 0 bases, the J end lost 0 bases, and 16 bases lay between the germline ends. Per germline, CDR1 SGHVS and CDR2 FNYEAQ. The CDR3 sequence is 18 residues long. CDR3 DNA: TGTGCCAGCAGCTTAGCCACGACCCCTACATCTAGCACAGATACGCAGTATTTT. Translated, it gives CASSLATTPTSSTDTQYF.

A few counts support this clonotype. The V call is TRBV5-4, the J call TRBJ2-2; 9 bases align to TRBD2. The CDR3 extends over 17 amino acids. V shed 1 base and J 4 bases; nucleotides not matched to a gene: 8. Per the germline V gene, CDR1 is SGHNT and CDR2 is YYREEE (reference sequence). The DNA for the CDR3 is TGTGCCAGCAGCTTGTCCCTAGCGGGATTCTCCACCGGGGAGCTGTTTTTT. Translated: CASSLSLAGFSTGELFF.

This clonotype was seen many times. The rearrangement uses TRBV5-5 and TRBJ2-3, with TRBD2 matching over 10 bases. The V and J ends lost 6 bases and 4 bases, in that order; junction bases with no gene match: 5. The germline CDR1 and CDR2 sequences are SGHKS and YYEKEE (reference sequence). This CDR3 spans 14 amino acids. The CDR3 DNA reads TGTGCCAGCATCCCGGGACTAGCGCCAGATACGCAGTATTTT. It yields the protein CASIPGLAPDTQYF.

V is TRBV29-1 and J is TRBJ2-7, with TRBD1 identical over 9 bases. Germline trimming cut 6 bases from V and 6 bases from J; bases unmatched to any gene: 6. CDR3 size: 12 residues. Germline CDR1 SQVTM, CDR2 ANQGSEA. CDR3 bases: TGCAGCGTATCGGACAGGGGCGGCGAGCAGTACTTC. This encodes CSVSDRGGEQYF.

The rearrangement joins TRBV7-2 to TRBJ2-7, with D hard to call. There are 15 residues in the CDR3. V was pared by 3 bases and J by 11 bases, with 23 bases between. The germline V gene has CDR1 SGHTA and CDR2 FQGNSA. The CDR3 is CASSLAMDGSLSKYF. The CDR3 DNA reads as TGTGCCAGCAGCTTGGCAATGGACGGAAGCCTTTCAAAGTACTTC.

This clonotype showed up just a few times. The V gene is TRBV19, the J gene TRBJ2-1, with D uncertain. CDR1 LNHDA and CDR2 SQIVND come from the germline V gene (reference sequence). CDR3 length equals 13 residues. The ends were cut back, 5 bases at V and 4 bases at J, with 9 bases in the middle. CDR3 sequence: CASSFDSYNEQFF. The CDR3 DNA reads TGTGCCAGTAGTTTCGACTCTTACAATGAGCAGTTCTTC.

This clonotype was observed a few times. The V gene is TRBV20-1, the J gene TRBJ1-2, with 7 bases fitting TRBD1. The CDR3 spans 13 residues. CDR1 and CDR2 (germline): DFQATT, SNEGSKA (reference sequence). Losses at the gene ends were 3 bases for V and 3 bases for J; bases not matched to a gene: 4. The CDR3 spells CSASPQGDYGYTF. The CDR3 nucleotides read TGCAGTGCTAGCCCCCAGGGGGACTATGGCTACACCTTC.

V and J are TRBV7-2 and TRBJ1-6; TRBD1 agrees at 10 bases. The CDR3 loop spans 14 amino acids. V lost 4 bases, J lost 9 bases, and 3 bases stayed unmatched. Germline CDR1 reads SGHTA; CDR2 reads FQGNSA. CDR3: CASSWGQGISPLHF. CDR3 nucleotide sequence: TGTGCCAGCAGCTGGGGACAGGGGATTTCACCCCTCCACTTT.

The chain employs TRBV20-1 and TRBJ2-2, with TRBD1 matching over 12 bases. The J segment lost 5 bases and the V segment lost 6 bases, leaving 13 bases of the junction unmatched. The CDR3 contains 17 residues. Germline V lookup: CDR1 DFQATT, CDR2 SNEGSKA (reference sequence). The CDR3 loop reads CSAAGTGGAGVTGELFF. CDR3 nucleotides: TGCAGTGCAGCCGGGACAGGGGGCGCCGGGGTGACCGGGGAGCTGTTTTTT.

This clonotype was recorded many times. The V call is TRBV10-2, the J call TRBJ2-2; D possibly corresponds to TRBD2 (6 bases). The CDR3 loop spans 15 amino acids. The V and J ends lost 1 base and 4 bases respectively, with 10 bases between them. Germline V gene sequence: CDR1 WSHSY, CDR2 SAAADI. CDR3 sequence reads: CASSELAALTGELFF. The CDR3 coding sequence is TGCGCCAGCAGTGAGTTAGCGGCTCTCACCGGGGAGCTGTTTTTT.

The genes are TRBV29-1 and TRBJ1-5, with D possibly TRBD1 on 6 matching bases. CDR3 length: 14 amino acids. V was cut by 7 bases and J by 5 bases, with 18 bases left in between. The germline CDR1 and CDR2 sequences are SQVTM and ANQGSEA. CDR3 nucleotides: TGCAGCGCCGCCGGCGCGGGGGGCGATCAGCCCCAGCATTTT. This encodes CSAAGAGGDQPQHF.

This clonotype appeared a few times. The V gene is TRBV27, the J gene TRBJ2-6, with D tentatively TRBD1 or TRBD2 (5 bases each). The V end lost 3 bases, the J end lost 2 bases, and 17 bases lay between the germline ends. The CDR3 runs to 18 residues. Looked up from germline, CDR1 is MNHEY and CDR2 is SMNVEV (reference sequence). The CDR3: CASSLFFSGQAGANVLTF. For the CDR3, the DNA is TGTGCCAGCAGTTTGTTTTTCAGCGGACAAGCTGGGGCCAACGTCCTGACTTTC.